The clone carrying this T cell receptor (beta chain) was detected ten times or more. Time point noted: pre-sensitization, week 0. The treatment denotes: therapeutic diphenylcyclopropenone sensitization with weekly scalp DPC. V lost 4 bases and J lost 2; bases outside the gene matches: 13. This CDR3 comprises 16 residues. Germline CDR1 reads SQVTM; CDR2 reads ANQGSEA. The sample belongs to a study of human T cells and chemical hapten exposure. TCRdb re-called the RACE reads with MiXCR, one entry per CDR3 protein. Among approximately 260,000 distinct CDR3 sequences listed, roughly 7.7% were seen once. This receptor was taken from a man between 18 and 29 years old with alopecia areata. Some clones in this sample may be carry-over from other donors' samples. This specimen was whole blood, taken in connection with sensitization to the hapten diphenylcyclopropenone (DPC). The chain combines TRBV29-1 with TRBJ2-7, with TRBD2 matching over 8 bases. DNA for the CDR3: TGCAGCGTTGTGCGTCGGGGGGGCCACTTAACCTACGAGCAGTACTTC. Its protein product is CSVVRRGGHLTYEQYF.